This entry lists 17 T cell receptor beta chains sequenced from one sample in a study of T-cell memory formation after mild COVID-19. In TCRdb, the 5' RACE reads were re-called with MiXCR into one record per CDR3 protein. The sample has approximately 290,000 distinct CDR3 sequences; approximately 19% are singletons. Sequencing was done on a sample of PBMCs or a T cell subset sorted from them (not recorded which). All receptors come from a man between 18 and 35 years old who had mild COVID-19 (a few samples of this study predate the infection). Cell type and time point are not known.

The rearrangement joins TRBV5-1 to TRBJ2-4; D possibly corresponds to TRBD1 (8 bases). In germline, CDR1 is SGHRS, CDR2 YFSETQ. Trimming removed 3 bases at V and 8 bases at J, with 15 bases between. The length of the CDR3 is 14 residues. Here the CDR3 DNA reads TGCGCCAGCAGCTCGGACAGGGAGGGGGACATTCAGTACTTC. Protein sequence: CASSSDREGDIQYF.

This clonotype has more than one count but fewer than ten. Here the CDR3 DNA reads TGTGCCAGCAGCTTAGGGGTAGGCAGTACAGGGGGCCAAAATGAGCAGTTCTTC. Amino acid sequence: CASSLGVGSTGGQNEQFF. The V call is TRBV7-6, the J call TRBJ2-1, with TRBD1 matching 9 bases. The ends lost 1 base at V and 7 bases at J; junction bases unmatched: 14. Germline CDR1 and CDR2: SGHVS and FNYEAQ. The CDR3 runs 18 residues.

The chain combines TRBV20-1 with TRBJ2-3; 9 bases agree with TRBD2. The CDR3 extends over 14 amino acids. Germline lookup yields CDR1 DFQATT and CDR2 SNEGSKA (reference sequence). J lost 7 bases, V lost 4 bases, and 9 bases had no gene match. CDR3 residues: CSAISGGGGNTQYF. For the CDR3, the DNA is TGCAGTGCTATTAGCGGGGGAGGCGGTAATACGCAGTATTTT.

This clonotype was found a few times. The CDR3 nucleotides read TGTGCCAGCAGGAGGGACAGGGTGGGAGCAGATACGCAGTATTTT. Its translation is CASRRDRVGADTQYF. The chain couples TRBV27 to TRBJ2-3; TRBD1 agrees at 9 bases. The V and J ends lost 6 bases and 4 bases, in that order; junction bases with no gene match: 8. The CDR3 consists of 15 residues. Germline V gene sequence: CDR1 MNHEY, CDR2 SMNVEV (reference sequence).

This clonotype was found a few times. This sequence joins TRBV6-5 and TRBJ2-7; possible D gene TRBD1, 5 bases. Germline loops: CDR1 MNHEY, CDR2 SVGAGI. V lost 0 bases and J 3 bases, leaving 12 bases between the germline ends. The CDR3 runs to 15 residues. DNA of the CDR3: TGTGCCAGCAGTTACTCGATTCAGGGTCACTACGAGCAGTACGTC. Translating it yields CASSYSIQGHYEQYV.

The chain uses TRBV5-4 and TRBJ2-7; 9 nucleotides match TRBD1. The germline gives CDR1 SGHNT, CDR2 YYREEE (reference sequence). The CDR3 is made up of 15 amino acids. Trimming removed 4 bases from V and 5 bases from J; junction bases left unmatched: 10. The CDR3: CASSVGTGTANEQYF. In DNA, the CDR3 is TGTGCCAGCAGCGTTGGGACAGGGACTGCGAACGAGCAGTACTTC.

This clonotype has a handful of counts. The chain carries TRBV5-1 and TRBJ2-3; unclear D gene. Per the germline V gene, CDR1 is SGHRS and CDR2 is YFSETQ. The CDR3 is 15 amino acids. V lost 0 bases and J lost 1, with 9 bases in between. CDR3 DNA: TGCGCCAGCAGCTTGGAGGGAAGGCGCACAGATACGCAGTATTTT. Protein: CASSLEGRRTDTQYF.

A few counts support this clonotype. A read error may produce the germline difference seen at one junction end. The gene calls are TRBV20-1 and TRBJ2-2; tentatively, D is TRBD2 (6 bases). The CDR3 loop spans 15 amino acids. Germline V gene sequence: CDR1 DFQATT, CDR2 SNEGSKA (reference sequence). The CDR3 sequence is CSATWGLGGTGGLFF. CDR3 DNA sequence: TGCAGTGCCACCTGGGGCCTCGGAGGGACCGGGGGGCTGTTTTTT.

The genes are TRBV7-9 and TRBJ2-3; 9 positions agree with TRBD1. Trimming took 5 bases from V and 6 from J; bases not matched to a gene: 9. Germline V CDR1 and CDR2: SEHNR, FQNEAQ (reference sequence). This CDR3 comprises 15 residues. CDR3 sequence: CASSRRQGESDTQYF. In DNA form, the CDR3 reads TGTGCCAGCAGCCGTAGACAGGGGGAATCGGATACGCAGTATTTT.

V and J are TRBV6-5 and TRBJ2-2, with TRBD1 as a possible D gene (6 bases). Germline loops: CDR1 MNHEY, CDR2 SVGAGI. The CDR3 extends over 14 amino acids. V was clipped by 8 bases and J by 2 bases, with 12 bases between them. CDR3 DNA sequence: TGTGCCAGCCACCCGACAGGCAACACCGGGGAGCTGTTTTTT. Its translation is CASHPTGNTGELFF.

This clonotype has only a few counts. The V call is TRBV29-1, the J call TRBJ2-2; 8 positions match TRBD2. The CDR3 runs to 14 residues. The V and J ends lost 6 bases and 2 bases, in that order; junction bases with no gene match: 5. Germline lookup yields CDR1 SQVTM and CDR2 ANQGSEA. CDR3 region: CSVETSVNTGELFF. CDR3 coding DNA: TGCAGCGTAGAGACTAGCGTAAACACCGGGGAGCTGTTTTTT.

This clonotype was detected only a few times. The chain is built from TRBV7-6 and TRBJ2-7; 10 positions match TRBD1. Germline V CDR1 and CDR2: SGHVS, FNYEAQ. The junction had 4 bases not matched to a gene; V was cut back by 3 bases and J by 5 bases. There are 14 residues in the CDR3. The CDR3 coding sequence is TGTGCCAGCAGCTTTTCGGGACAGGGGAACGAGCAGTACTTC. This gives the protein CASSFSGQGNEQYF.

Only a few counts were recorded for this clonotype. The chain combines TRBV4-3 with TRBJ2-1, with unresolved D. Germline V gene sequence: CDR1 LGHNA, CDR2 YSLEER. The V end was cut by 0 bases, the J end by 1 base, with 10 bases between. The CDR3 length is 16 residues. The CDR3 DNA follows: TGCGCCAGCAGCCAAGATGCACTGGGATCCTACAATGAGCAGTTCTTC. It yields the protein CASSQDALGSYNEQFF.

The J gene is TRBJ1-2, the V gene TRBV6-2 or TRBV6-3; tentative D call: TRBD1 (5 bases). V was clipped by 6 bases and J by 4 bases, with 15 bases between them. The CDR3 length is 14 residues. Germline loops: CDR1 MNHEY, CDR2 SVGEGT. The CDR3: CASSPPGAGYGYTF. The DNA of the CDR3 is TGTGCCAGCAGCCCCCCCGGGGCAGGCTATGGCTACACCTTC.

This clonotype turned up a few times. This rearrangement joins TRBV12-3 or TRBV12-4 to TRBJ1-2; weak D call: TRBD1 (5 bases). The CDR3 extends over 18 amino acids. Trimming left V 5 bases short and J 1 base short, with 23 bases between. In DNA, the CDR3 is TGTGCCAGCAGTCCTCAATCGACAGAGACTAGATTTAACTATGGCTACACCTTC. The encoded protein is CASSPQSTETRFNYGYTF.

This clonotype was recorded a few times. V usage is TRBV5-1 and J usage is TRBJ1-1; D may be TRBD1 (5 bases). V lost 4 bases and J lost 6, with 13 bases in between. CDR1 is SGHRS and CDR2 is YFSETQ in the germline V gene. The CDR3 runs 13 residues. The CDR3 DNA is TGCGCCAGCAGCCCATGGCCGGGGGCTGAAGCTTTCTTT. Encoded protein: CASSPWPGAEAFF.

This clonotype was detected a few times. The rearrangement uses TRBV12-3 or TRBV12-4 and TRBJ2-2; D call uncertain. This CDR3 is 15 amino acids long. V lost 5 bases and J 4 bases, leaving 14 bases between the germline ends. The CDR3 coding sequence is TGTGCCAGCAGTCCGCGACGGGCGGCCACCGGGGAGCTGTTTTTT. Its translation: CASSPRRAATGELFF.